A selection of T cell receptor beta chains follows, all from one sample in a study of CD8+CD57+ T cells in acquired aplastic anemia. From the reads, TCRdb called clonotypes with MiXCR, one entry per CDR3 protein. The profile shows about 160,000 distinct CDR3 sequences, 45% to 55% of them singletons. Specimen: sorted CD4+, CD8+, or CD8+CD57+ T cells (not recorded which) from PBMCs. All receptors come from a human donor with aplastic anemia. The CDR3 runs from the conserved cysteine through the conserved F or W. The listing skips clone size in some rows; elsewhere it reads once, few, many or a size class.

v_call	clone_size	j_call	cdr3_aa
TRBV6-1	many	TRBJ1-1	CASKAGRNTEAFF
TRBV5-1	many	TRBJ2-3	CASSYSGTPDTQYF
TRBV11-2	.	TRBJ1-1	CASSFTGGEAFF
TRBV25-1	.	TRBJ1-2	CAWSDLPSGQRGYTF
TRBV19	many	TRBJ2-7	CASSMSSGRGVGAEQYF
TRBV4-2	few	TRBJ1-1	CASSQDGGLGGNTEAFF
TRBV30	few	TRBJ1-1	CAWSPDGQNTEAFF
TRBV10-3	few	TRBJ2-7	CAISVGRESYEQYF
TRBV2	.	TRBJ1-1	CASSRDRTLLSNTEAFF
TRBV25-1	few	TRBJ2-7	CASSESQGGAYEQYF
TRBV20-1	many	TRBJ1-4	CSASQGRTNEKLFF
TRBV9	.	TRBJ2-7	CASSVDPVPNGQYF
TRBV10-3	.	TRBJ1-2	CASSYETGALYGYTF
TRBV5-6	.	TRBJ2-5	CASSFPSGGKTQYF
TRBV10-2	.	TRBJ1-5	CASSEWGGGDEPQHF
TRBV19	.	TRBJ2-1	CASSLLAAGQFF
TRBV6-1	.	TRBJ2-1	CASISGLAGGPGNEQFF
TRBV7-8	once	TRBJ2-7	CASSLLGSKGPSYEQYF
TRBV20-1	.	TRBJ2-1	CSARPGWGEQFF
TRBV7-9	.	TRBJ2-7	CASSLSFRYEQYF
TRBV24-1	few	TRBJ2-1	CATSGGPIPFSEQFF
TRBV5-6	many	TRBJ1-6	CASSLSGVRNSPLHF
TRBV5-1	many	TRBJ1-1	CASSLSRPGGTEAFF
TRBV29-1	many	TRBJ1-2	CSGRTGSAGYTF
TRBV5-1	many	TRBJ2-3	CASSPGLAGGGSSDTQYF
TRBV12-3/TRBV12-4	many	TRBJ2-3	CASSNTDTQYF
TRBV20-1	many	TRBJ2-3	CSARGVAPTDTQYF
TRBV12-3/TRBV12-4	once	TRBJ2-1	CASKPLQEEQFF
TRBV2	.	TRBJ2-5	CASSDGVGWGQETQYF
TRBV4-1	many	TRBJ1-5	CATGTAGVNQPQHF
TRBV7-2	once	TRBJ2-5	CASSSEGQGRQETQYF
TRBV24-1	.	TRBJ2-7	CATSLAGGEQYF
TRBV7-2	many	TRBJ2-7	CASSPSGTDALEQYF
TRBV18	.	TRBJ2-5	CASSPLNSGTTQETQYF
TRBV20-1	.	TRBJ1-6	CSATTGTGSPLHF
TRBV20-1	.	TRBJ2-5	CSARYMPETQYF